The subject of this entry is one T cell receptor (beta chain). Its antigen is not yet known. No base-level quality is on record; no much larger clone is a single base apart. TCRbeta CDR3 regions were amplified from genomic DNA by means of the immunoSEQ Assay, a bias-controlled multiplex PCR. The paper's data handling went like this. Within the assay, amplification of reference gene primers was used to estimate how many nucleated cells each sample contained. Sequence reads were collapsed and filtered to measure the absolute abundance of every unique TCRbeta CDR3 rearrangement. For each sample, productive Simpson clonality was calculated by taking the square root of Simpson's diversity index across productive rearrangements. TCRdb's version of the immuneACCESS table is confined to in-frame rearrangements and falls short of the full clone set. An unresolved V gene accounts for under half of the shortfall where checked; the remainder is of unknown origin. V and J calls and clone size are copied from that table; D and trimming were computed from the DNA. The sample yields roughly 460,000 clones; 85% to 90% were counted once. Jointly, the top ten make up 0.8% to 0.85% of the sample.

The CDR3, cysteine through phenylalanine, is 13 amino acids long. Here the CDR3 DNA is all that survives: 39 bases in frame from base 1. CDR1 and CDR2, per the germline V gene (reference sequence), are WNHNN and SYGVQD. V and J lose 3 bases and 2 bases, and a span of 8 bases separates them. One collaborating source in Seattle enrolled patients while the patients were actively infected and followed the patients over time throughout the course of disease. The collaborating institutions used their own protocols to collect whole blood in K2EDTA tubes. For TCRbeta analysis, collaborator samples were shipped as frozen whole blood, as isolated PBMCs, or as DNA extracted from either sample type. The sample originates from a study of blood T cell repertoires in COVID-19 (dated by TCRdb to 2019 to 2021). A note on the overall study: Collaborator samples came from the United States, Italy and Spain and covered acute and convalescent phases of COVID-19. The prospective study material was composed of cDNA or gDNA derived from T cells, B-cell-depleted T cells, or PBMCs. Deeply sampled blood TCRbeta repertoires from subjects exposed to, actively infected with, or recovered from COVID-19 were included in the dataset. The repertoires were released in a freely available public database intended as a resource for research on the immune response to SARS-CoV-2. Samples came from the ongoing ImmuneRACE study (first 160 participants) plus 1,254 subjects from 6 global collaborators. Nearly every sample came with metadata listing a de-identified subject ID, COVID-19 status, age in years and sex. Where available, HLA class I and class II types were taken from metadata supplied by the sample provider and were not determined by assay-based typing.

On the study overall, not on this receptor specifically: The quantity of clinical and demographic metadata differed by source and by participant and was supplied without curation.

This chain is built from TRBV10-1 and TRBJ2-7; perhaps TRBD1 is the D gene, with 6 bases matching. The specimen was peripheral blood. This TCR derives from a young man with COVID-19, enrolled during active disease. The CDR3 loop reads CASSEHRAYEQYF. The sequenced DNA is TGCGCCAGCAGTGAACACAGGGCCTACGAGCAGTACTTC.